The 20 T cell receptor beta chains below were found in one sample sequenced in a study of Graves' ophthalmopathy and Graves' hyperthyroidism. Amplified material comprised TCR beta CDR3 regions derived from RNA transcripts. Scientists carried out first-round RT-PCR using HTBI primers and then a second-round multiplex PCR. TCRdb passed the multiplex PCR reads through MiXCR, listing each CDR3 protein once. The sample shows about 740,000 distinct CDR3 sequences, roughly two fifths of them seen only once. The sequenced sample was peripheral blood. All receptors derive from an adult man with Graves' ophthalmopathy.

This clonotype was seen a handful of times. CDR3 sequence: CSANPKSDSGLGEPQHF. CDR3 DNA: TGCAGTGCAAATCCTAAATCGGACAGTGGTTTAGGCGAGCCCCAGCATTTT. The chain is built from TRBV20-1 and TRBJ1-5; possible D gene TRBD1, 6 bases. The V gene lost 6 bases and the J gene lost 8 bases, with 29 bases spanning the gap. The CDR3 extends over 17 amino acids. In germline, CDR1 is DFQATT, CDR2 SNEGSKA (reference sequence).

Of note for this clonotype: One base away lies a much larger clone, so this may be a sequencing read error. This chain links TRBV29-1 with TRBJ2-5, with D tentatively TRBD1 (5 bases). The CDR3 runs 13 residues. Per germline, CDR1 SQVTM and CDR2 ANQGSEA. CDR3 amino acids: CSVVRDHGETQHF. CDR3 bases: TGCAGCGTTGTCAGGGATCACGGAGAGACCCAGCACTTC.

The chain joins TRBV29-1 to TRBJ1-6, with 8 bases identical to TRBD1. Per germline, CDR1 SQVTM and CDR2 ANQGSEA. The CDR3 is 13 amino acids. V lost 8 bases, J lost 12 bases, and 12 bases stayed unmatched. CDR3 sequence: CSSPGQGGLPLHF. The CDR3 DNA follows: TGCAGCTCACCCGGACAGGGAGGACTACCCCTCCACTTT.

This rearrangement joins TRBV6-5 to TRBJ2-5, with 10 bases that match TRBD2. Per the germline V gene, CDR1 is MNHEY and CDR2 is SVGAGI. J lost 2 bases, V lost 5 bases, and 8 bases had no gene match. The length of the CDR3 is 16 residues. The CDR3 is CASSDSGGPGQETQYF. For the CDR3, the DNA is TGTGCCAGCAGTGATAGCGGGGGGCCAGGGCAAGAGACCCAGTACTTC.

This clonotype was detected a few times. The chain employs TRBV12-3 or TRBV12-4 and TRBJ1-5, with a weak D call TRBD1 (5 bases). V was pared by 6 bases and J by 1 base, with 13 bases between. This CDR3 is 15 amino acids long. The CDR3 loop is CASRKQGESNQPQHF. The CDR3 DNA follows: TGTGCCAGCAGAAAACAAGGGGAAAGCAATCAGCCCCAGCATTTT.

This clonotype was seen more than once but under ten times. The V gene is TRBV6-5, the J gene TRBJ1-5; D gene uncertain. The V and J ends lost 5 bases and 2 bases respectively, with 10 bases between them. The CDR3 loop spans 14 amino acids. Germline V gene data show CDR1 as MNHEY and CDR2 as SVGAGI. The CDR3 here is CASSEELGNQPQHF. The CDR3 coding sequence is TGTGCCAGCAGTGAAGAACTGGGCAATCAGCCCCAGCATTTT.

This chain uses TRBV7-9 with TRBJ1-6, with D possibly being TRBD1 (5 bases). The V gene lost 5 bases and the J gene lost 5 bases, with 16 bases spanning the gap. The CDR3 covers 16 residues. The V gene's germline CDR1 is SEHNR and CDR2 FQNEAQ (reference sequence). This CDR3 is CASSHYRQIHNSPLHF. The CDR3 DNA reads as TGTGCCAGCAGCCATTACCGACAGATCCATAATTCACCCCTCCACTTT.

The V and J genes are TRBV25-1 and TRBJ2-2; no reliable D call. V lost 8 bases and J 3 bases, leaving 10 bases between the germline ends. Germline-derived CDR1 and CDR2 are MGHDK and SYGVNS. The CDR3 is 13 residues long. This CDR3 is CASLDSYTGELFF. The CDR3 DNA follows: TGTGCCAGCCTTGACTCGTACACCGGGGAGCTGTTTTTT.

This clonotype has at least ten counts. The rearrangement uses TRBV9 and TRBJ1-1; D is perhaps TRBD1 (5 bases). The CDR3 is made up of 14 amino acids. Trimming removed 0 bases at V and 5 bases at J, with 11 bases between. CDR1 is SGDLS and CDR2 is YYNGEE in the germline V gene. In DNA, the CDR3 is TGTGCCAGCAGCGTAGGGGGGGGAACAACTGAAGCTTTCTTT. Protein: CASSVGGGTTEAFF.

The V and J genes are TRBV15 and TRBJ1-2, with a possible D match to TRBD1 (5 bases). Germline CDR1 and CDR2: LNHNV and YYDKDF (reference sequence). This CDR3 contains 14 residues. With 3 bases removed from V and 4 bases from J, the gap between germline ends came to 12 bases. The CDR3, as DNA: TGTGCCACCAGCAGGGTGGGGGGTGGCTATGGCTACACCTTC. The encoded protein is CATSRVGGGYGYTF.

The rearrangement joins TRBV20-1 to TRBJ1-6; the D is unclear. CDR3 length: 14 amino acids. The V gene's germline CDR1 is DFQATT and CDR2 SNEGSKA (reference sequence). The V and J ends lost 0 bases and 7 bases respectively, with 10 bases between them. The CDR3 DNA sequence: TGCAGTGCTAGAGATCTTGGAGGAAATTCACCCCTCCACTTT. Protein: CSARDLGGNSPLHF.

This chain joins TRBV29-1 and TRBJ1-3; maybe TRBD1 (5 bases). This CDR3 comprises 14 residues. Germline CDR1 is SQVTM and CDR2 is ANQGSEA. Deletions cut 2 bases from V and 0 bases from J, with 8 bases between. CDR3 sequence: CSVETRDSGNTIYF. In nucleotides, the CDR3 is TGCAGCGTTGAAACCAGGGACTCTGGAAACACCATATATTTT.

Only a few counts were recorded for this clonotype. The CDR3 protein is CASTPGRTSGANVLTF. In nucleotides, the CDR3 is TGTGCCAGCACCCCGGGACGGACCTCTGGGGCCAACGTCCTGACTTTC. The chain recombines TRBV6-1 with TRBJ2-6, with D perhaps assigned TRBD1 or TRBD2 (5 bases each). Looked up from germline, CDR1 is MNHNS and CDR2 is SASEGT. The V gene lost 7 bases and the J gene lost 0 bases, with 13 bases spanning the gap. The CDR3 is made up of 16 amino acids.

This clonotype was observed many times. An end of the junction differs from the germline gene, which may be a read error. The rearrangement links TRBV7-7 to TRBJ1-5; TRBD1 agrees at 7 bases. The CDR3 runs to 15 residues. Germline V gives CDR1 SSHAT, CDR2 FNYEAQ (reference sequence). CDR3 residues: CASSLVGTAPQPQHF. The CDR3 DNA reads TGTGCTAGCAGCTTGGTAGGGACAGCCCCCCAGCCCCAGCATTTT.

Only a few counts were recorded for this clonotype. The chain joins TRBV7-9 to TRBJ2-7; possibly TRBD2 for D (6 bases). Germline loops: CDR1 SEHNR, CDR2 FQNEAQ (reference sequence). Trimming took 1 base from V and 0 from J, leaving 13 bases between them. The CDR3 covers 16 residues. CDR3 in amino acids: CASSLDVAASSYEQYF. In DNA, the CDR3 is TGTGCCAGCAGCTTAGACGTAGCGGCGAGCTCCTACGAGCAGTACTTC. Looking up the rest from reference TRBV7-9 and TRBJ2-7 gives the full variable domain: DTGVSQNPRHKITKRGQNVTFRCDPISEHNRLYWYRQTLGQGPEFLTYFQNEAQLEKSRLLSDRFSAERPKGSFSTLEIQRTEQGDSAMYLCASSLDVAASSYEQYFGPGTRLTVT.

V gene TRBV20-1 combines with J gene TRBJ1-5, with TRBD1 as a possible D gene (6 bases). Trimming removed 5 bases at V and 6 bases at J, with 8 bases between. Germline assignment: CDR1 DFQATT and CDR2 SNEGSKA (reference sequence). The CDR3 runs 11 residues. The DNA for the CDR3 is TGCAGTGCTTCAGGGGTTCAGCCCCAGCATTTT. Protein sequence: CSASGVQPQHF.

This clonotype turned up a few times. The V and J genes are TRBV29-1 and TRBJ2-7, with D perhaps matching TRBD1 or TRBD2 (5 bases each). In germline, CDR1 is SQVTM, CDR2 ANQGSEA. Trimming took off 4 bases at V and 7 bases at J, with 17 bases between the two ends. The CDR3 contains 13 residues. CDR3 DNA: TGCAGCGTTGGAGGGGCAAGCACCGGGGAGCAGTACTTC. Protein: CSVGGASTGEQYF.

A remark on this clonotype: It is likely a read error: a sequence one base away is far more abundant. This chain links TRBV24-1 with TRBJ2-7, with a possible D match to TRBD2 (6 bases). Germline V gene data show CDR1 as KGHDR and CDR2 as SFDVKD. The CDR3 has 12 residues. The CDR3 sequence is CATGDSGYEQYF. The CDR3 DNA follows: TGTGCCACCGGTGATAGCGGTTACGAGCAGTACTTC.

This clonotype was counted only a few times. V and J are TRBV7-9 and TRBJ2-5; 9 bases map to TRBD1. Germline-derived CDR1 and CDR2 are SEHNR and FQNEAQ (reference sequence). This CDR3 region has 17 residues. V lost 2 bases, J lost 2 bases, and 9 bases stayed unmatched. The CDR3 DNA is TGTGCCAGCAGCTTACCTTTGGGGACAGGGTCGCAAGAGACCCAGTACTTC. Translating it yields CASSLPLGTGSQETQYF.

This clonotype turned up a few times. The chain employs TRBV7-6 and TRBJ2-7; a weak D match, TRBD2 (6 bases). Germline V gene data show CDR1 as SGHVS and CDR2 as FNYEAQ. Trimming cost V 1 base and J 7 bases, with 14 bases left between them. The CDR3 covers 14 residues. The chain's CDR3 is CASSLVSAAGEQYF. The DNA for the CDR3 is TGTGCCAGCAGCTTAGTCAGCGCCGCGGGGGAGCAGTACTTC.